Listed here is a single T cell receptor beta chain. Profiling relied on immunoSEQ multiplex PCR, and the TCRdb table lists in-frame clones only, not all of them. The sample has 200,000 or so clones, 65% to 85% seen once. With 4 bases removed from V and 0 bases from J, the gap between germline ends came to 10 bases. Germline assignment: CDR1 MDHEN and CDR2 SYDVKM. This CDR3 has 15 residues. The data were taken from a study of blood T cell repertoires in COVID-19. In the study overall: Acute and convalescent COVID-19 specimens originated in the United States, Italy and Spain. T cells, B-cell-depleted T cells, or PBMCs provided the cDNA or gDNA that served as material.

This receptor was taken from a woman younger than 45 who had recovered from COVID-19. Sequenced sample: peripheral blood. J is TRBJ1-5 and V is TRBV28; no firm D call. CDR3 residues: CASSSRQYSNQPQHF. The CDR3 coding sequence is TGTGCCAGCAGTTCTAGGCAATATAGCAATCAGCCCCAGCATTTT.